The present T cell receptor (beta chain) was sequenced within a study of OX40 agonist ivuxolimab in advanced cancers. Points from the study as a whole: Researchers did not determine the expanded peripheral T cells' antigen specificity.

Some clones are missing from TCRdb's copy, which holds only in-frame ones; the method was immunoSEQ multiplex PCR. The sample lists some 98,000 clones; about 91% were seen once. As for this clone: Its antigen remains unidentified.

Germline V lookup: CDR1 MNHEY, CDR2 SVGAGI. Trimming removed 6 bases from V and 3 bases from J, with 12 bases in between. The CDR3 contains 13 residues. The V and J genes are TRBV6-5 and TRBJ2-7, with a weak D call TRBD1 (6 bases). The specimen was CD4+ or CD8+ T cells sorted from blood, collected in a trial of the OX40 agonist ivuxolimab. The clonotype comes from an adult with an advanced solid tumor such as melanoma, head and neck, liver or kidney cancer. The CDR3 sequence is CASSLGAIYEQYF. The CDR3 DNA reads TGTGCCAGCAGCCTGGGGGCGATCTACGAGCAGTACTTC.